This T cell receptor (beta chain) was sequenced during a study of control samples from healthy donors and cancer patients (dated by TCRdb to the early 2020s). A note on this clone: Its antigen remains undetermined. Per-nucleotide qualities are absent, and no much larger clonotype sits a single base away.

The library was obtained by the immunoSEQ multiplex PCR assay. TCRdb's version of the immuneACCESS table is confined to in-frame rearrangements and falls short of the full clone set. An unresolved V gene accounts for under half of the shortfall where checked; the remainder is of unknown origin. Counted in this sample were tens of thousands of clones; more than 75% of them appeared once. The top ten clonotypes cover approximately 16% of the sample. In the germline V gene (reference sequence), CDR1 corresponds to SGHNT and CDR2 to YYREEE. Ends trimmed: V by 2 bases, J by 3 bases; bases unmatched to a gene: 4. The CDR3 holds 15 amino acids from the cysteine to the phenylalanine. Solely the CDR3 DNA is kept, with 45 bases framed from the first base.

The TCR comes from a man aged 50 to 59 in good health. The sample consisted of blood. The receptor chain draws on TRBV5-4 and TRBJ1-2; a stretch of 10 junction bases matches TRBD1. The DNA sequence is given as TGTGCCAGCAGCTTCGGGACAGGGGTTTACTATGGCTACACCTTC. It codes for CASSFGTGVYYGYTF.